Shown below are 14 T cell receptor beta chains from a single sample sequenced in a study of T cell changes during pregnancy in multiple sclerosis. Profiled with immunoSEQ multiplex PCR; TCRdb holds only in-frame clones, not every one. The table includes 55,000 to 65,000 clones, just over 90% detected once. The sequences come from CD4+ T cells from peripheral blood mononuclear cells, collected before pregnancy. These receptors all come from a female donor with multiple sclerosis, enrolled in a pregnancy study.

The chain couples TRBV5-1 to TRBJ2-1; maybe TRBD1 (5 bases). Germline loops: CDR1 SGHRS, CDR2 YFSETQ. V was cut by 0 bases and J by 0 bases, with 7 bases left in between. The CDR3 spans 15 residues. CDR3 protein: CASSLVQASYNEQFF. CDR3 sequence (DNA): TGCGCCAGCAGCTTGGTACAGGCCTCCTACAATGAGCAGTTCTTC.

This chain links TRBV9 with TRBJ2-1; TRBD2 matches 7 bases. Germline V gene sequence: CDR1 SGDLS, CDR2 YYNGEE. The CDR3 loop spans 13 amino acids. Unmatched junction bases numbered 6, after V lost 4 bases and J lost 8 bases. The CDR3 here is CASSSRERDEQFF. Here the CDR3 DNA reads TGTGCCAGCAGCTCGCGGGAGCGGGATGAGCAGTTCTTC.

The chain combines TRBV6-6 with TRBJ1-2; D is perhaps TRBD1 (6 bases). V lost 6 bases and J lost 7, with 21 bases in between. The length of the CDR3 is 15 residues. Germline V gene lookup returns CDR1 MNHNY and CDR2 SVGAGI (reference sequence). The CDR3 DNA is TGTGCCAGCAGCCTTATCCAGGGGCAAGCTAGTGGCTACACCTTC. Protein product: CASSLIQGQASGYTF.

V usage is TRBV19 and J usage is TRBJ1-4; D is ambiguous. Germline CDR1 reads LNHDA; CDR2 reads SQIVND (reference sequence). Trimming took off 3 bases at V and 5 bases at J, with 10 bases between the two ends. The CDR3 covers 14 residues. CDR3 bases: TGTGCCAGTAGTATTAGTGCGGGAAATGAAAAACTGTTTTTT. Residues: CASSISAGNEKLFF. The variable domain in full, completed from reference TRBV19 and TRBJ1-4, reads DGGITQSPKYLFRKEGQNVTLSCEQNLNHDAMYWYRQDPGQGLRLIYYSQIVNDFQKGDIAEGYSVSREKKESFPLTVTSAQKNPTAFYLCASSISAGNEKLFFGSGTQLSVL.

The V gene is TRBV7-9, the J gene TRBJ1-5; 8 bases align to TRBD1. The CDR3 is 18 amino acids. J lost 4 bases, V lost 1 base, and 12 bases had no gene match. Germline-derived CDR1 and CDR2 are SEHNR and FQNEAQ (reference sequence). The CDR3 DNA reads TGTGCCAGCAGCTTAGGGACAGGGACGAATTTAGGGAATCAGCCCCAGCATTTT. Encoded protein: CASSLGTGTNLGNQPQHF.

V gene TRBV14 combines with J gene TRBJ2-2; 9 bases align to TRBD1. Trimming took 2 bases from V and 5 from J; bases not matched to a gene: 6. This CDR3 has 16 residues. Germline lookup yields CDR1 SGHDN and CDR2 FVKESK. The CDR3 DNA reads as TGTGCCAGCAGCCAATTGGCCGGGACAGGGACCGGGGAGCTGTTTTTT. It codes for CASSQLAGTGTGELFF.

The chain recombines TRBV15 with TRBJ2-1; the match to TRBD1 covers 7 bases. The CDR3 runs 19 residues. The J segment lost 7 bases and the V segment lost 1 base, leaving 19 bases of the junction unmatched. From germline, CDR1 is LNHNV and CDR2 YYDKDF (reference sequence). The CDR3 protein is CATSRVGGGMRAGPNEQFF. The CDR3 bases are TGTGCCACCAGCAGAGTAGGGGGCGGAATGAGGGCAGGGCCGAATGAGCAGTTCTTC.

This chain links TRBV7-6 with TRBJ2-2; D perhaps matches TRBD1 (5 bases). Trimming left V 1 base short and J 1 base short, with 16 bases between. Germline V gene data show CDR1 as SGHVS and CDR2 as FNYEAQ. This CDR3 comprises 18 residues. In nucleotides, the CDR3 is TGTGCCAGCAGCTTAGTAGTTCAGGGTTTGGTGAACACCGGGGAGCTGTTTTTT. Translated, it gives CASSLVVQGLVNTGELFF. The full variable domain, completed using reference TRBV7-6 and TRBJ2-2, is GAGVSQSPRYKVTKRGQDVALRCDPISGHVSLYWYRQALGQGPEFLTYFNYEAQQDKSGLPNDRFSAERPEGSISTLTIQRTEQRDSAMYRCASSLVVQGLVNTGELFFGEGSRLTVL.

The chain has TRBV7-6 and TRBJ1-3, with D possibly matching TRBD1 (5 bases). V was pared by 0 bases and J by 2 bases, with 8 bases between. The CDR3 has 15 amino acids. The germline CDR1 and CDR2 sequences are SGHVS and FNYEAQ. The CDR3 DNA follows: TGTGCCAGCAGCTTAGCAGGAGGGGCTGGAAACACCATATATTTT. This gives the protein CASSLAGGAGNTIYF.

The rearrangement uses TRBV6-5 and TRBJ1-2; D may be TRBD1 (6 bases). The V end lost 7 bases, the J end lost 2 bases, and 14 bases lay between the germline ends. The CDR3 contains 14 residues. Germline assignment: CDR1 MNHEY and CDR2 SVGAGI. Here the CDR3 reads CASKGLGQNYGYTF. CDR3 coding DNA: TGTGCCAGCAAAGGGTTAGGACAGAACTATGGCTACACCTTC.

The chain uses TRBV5-8 and TRBJ2-3, with D possibly TRBD2 on 5 matching bases. The V end was cut by 4 bases, the J end by 8 bases, with 20 bases between. Germline V gives CDR1 SGHTS, CDR2 YDEGEE. The CDR3 runs to 15 residues. The CDR3 loop reads CASSLTRTGYGTQYF. CDR3 in DNA: TGTGCCAGCAGCCTAACCCGGACGGGATATGGTACGCAGTATTTT.

The chain combines TRBV28 with TRBJ2-7; 7 positions agree with TRBD1. The CDR3 extends over 14 amino acids. Per germline, CDR1 MDHEN and CDR2 SYDVKM. Trimming removed 4 bases from V and 0 bases from J; junction bases left unmatched: 3. The CDR3 DNA is TGTGCCAGCAGTTGGGACAGAAGCTCCTACGAGCAGTACTTC. This codes for CASSWDRSSYEQYF.

The rearrangement joins TRBV5-4 to TRBJ2-3; TRBD2 might be the D (6 bases). This CDR3 spans 13 amino acids. The germline V gene has CDR1 SGHNT and CDR2 YYREEE (reference sequence). The ends were cut back, 3 bases at V and 4 bases at J, with 9 bases in the middle. CDR3 sequence: CASSWDFADTQYF. The CDR3 nucleotides read TGTGCCAGCAGCTGGGACTTTGCAGATACGCAGTATTTT.

V and J are TRBV5-4 and TRBJ1-2; TRBD1 matches at 9 bases. This CDR3 is 15 amino acids long. Per the germline V gene, CDR1 is SGHNT and CDR2 is YYREEE (reference sequence). After removal of 5 bases from V and 0 bases from J, the junction contained 5 bases not matched to a gene. The CDR3 loop reads CASRAGTGSNYGYTF. In DNA form, the CDR3 reads TGTGCCAGCAGGGCCGGGACAGGGTCTAACTATGGCTACACCTTC.